This T cell receptor beta chain was found in a study of T cell changes during pregnancy in multiple sclerosis. The CDR3 has 14 amino acids. Germline V gives CDR1 MDHEN, CDR2 SYDVKM. The V gene lost 5 bases and the J gene lost 0 bases, with 8 bases spanning the gap. Libraries were prepared by immunoSEQ multiplex PCR; TCRdb keeps only in-frame clonotypes and omits some of them. The table includes around 55,000 clones, about nine tenths detected once. The material was CD4+ T cells from peripheral blood mononuclear cells, obtained in the first trimester of pregnancy. This TCR derives from a female donor with multiple sclerosis, enrolled in a pregnancy study. The chain joins TRBV28 to TRBJ1-5, with unresolved D. The CDR3 bases are TGTGCCAGCAGTATTAGTTTTAGCAATCAGCCCCAGCATTTT. As protein: CASSISFSNQPQHF.